This T cell receptor beta chain comes out of a study of vaccination effects on CD4 cells after COVID-19. The CDR3 is 16 amino acids. V lost 1 base to trimming and J lost 2 bases; unmatched junction nucleotides: 2. CDR1 and CDR2 from the germline V gene are SGHVS and FQNEAQ. TCRdb's copy holds only in-frame clones and misses some; the assay was immunoSEQ multiplex PCR. The sample has 25,000 or so clones; about 73% are singletons. Antigen-specific CD4+ T cells expanded by the ViraFEST assay with viral peptide pools were then sequenced. Culture proceeded for nine to eleven days, and CD4+ T cells were then isolated. Two doses of either BNT162b2 or mRNA-1273 were given to each participant. This clone was seen once. The antigen is unknown.

This chain uses TRBV7-8 with TRBJ2-3, with 11 bases aligning to TRBD2. The receptor was derived from a human donor who received a COVID-19 vaccine. The source material was CD4+ T cells from PBMCs cultured with SARS-CoV-2 spike peptides, sampled after COVID-19 vaccination. CDR3 sequence reads: CASSLGSGRATDTQYF. Written as DNA, the CDR3 is TGTGCCAGCAGCTTAGGTAGCGGGAGGGCCACAGATACGCAGTATTTT.